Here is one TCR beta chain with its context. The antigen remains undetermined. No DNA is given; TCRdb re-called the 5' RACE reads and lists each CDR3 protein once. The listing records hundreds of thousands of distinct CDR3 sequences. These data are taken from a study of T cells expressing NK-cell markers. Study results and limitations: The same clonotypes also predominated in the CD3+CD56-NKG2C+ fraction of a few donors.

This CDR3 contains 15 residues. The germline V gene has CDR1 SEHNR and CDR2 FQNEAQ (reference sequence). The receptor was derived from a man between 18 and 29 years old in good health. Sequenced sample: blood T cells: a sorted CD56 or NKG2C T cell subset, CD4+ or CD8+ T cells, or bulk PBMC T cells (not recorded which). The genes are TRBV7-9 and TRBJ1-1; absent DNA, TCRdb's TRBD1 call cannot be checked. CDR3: CASSLPTGGGTEAFF.